What follows describes a single T cell receptor (beta chain). This table comes from immunoSEQ multiplex PCR, and its TCRdb copy is limited to in-frame clones, with some not included. The data contain around 130,000 clones, around nine tenths of them singletons. The data stem from a study of control samples from healthy donors and cancer patients. CDR1 KGHSH and CDR2 LQKENI come from the germline V gene. The CDR3 consists of 15 residues. The V and J ends lost 4 bases and 4 bases respectively, with 13 bases between them. The J gene is TRBJ2-2, the V gene TRBV18, with a tentative D call TRBD1 (6 bases). Material: blood. This TCR was recovered from a man younger than 45 in good health. The CDR3 loop is CASSRPGQFTGELFF. CDR3 DNA: TGTGCCAGCTCACGACCCGGACAGTTCACCGGGGAGCTGTTTTTT.